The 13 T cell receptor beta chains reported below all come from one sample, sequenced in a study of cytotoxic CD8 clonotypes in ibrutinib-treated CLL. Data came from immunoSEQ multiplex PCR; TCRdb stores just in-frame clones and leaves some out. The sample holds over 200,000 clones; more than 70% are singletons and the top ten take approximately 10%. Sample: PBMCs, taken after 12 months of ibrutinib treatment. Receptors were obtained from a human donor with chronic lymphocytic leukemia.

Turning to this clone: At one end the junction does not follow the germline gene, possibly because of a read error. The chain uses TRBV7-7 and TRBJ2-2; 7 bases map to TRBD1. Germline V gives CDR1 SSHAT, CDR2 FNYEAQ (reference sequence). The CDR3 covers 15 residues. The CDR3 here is CASSPDRANTGELFF. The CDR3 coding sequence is TGTGCTAGCAGCCCCGACAGGGCGAACACCGGGGAGCTGTTTTTT.

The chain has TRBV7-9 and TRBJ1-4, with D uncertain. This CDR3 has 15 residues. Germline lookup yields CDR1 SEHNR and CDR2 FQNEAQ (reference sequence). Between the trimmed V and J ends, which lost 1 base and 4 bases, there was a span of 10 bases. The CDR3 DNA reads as TGTGCCAGCAGCTTAGGGTTCCAGGTTAATGAAAAACTGTTTTTT. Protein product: CASSLGFQVNEKLFF.

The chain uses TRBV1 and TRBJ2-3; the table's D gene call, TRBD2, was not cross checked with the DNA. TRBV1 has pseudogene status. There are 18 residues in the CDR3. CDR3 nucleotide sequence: TGCACCAGCAGCCAATCCCCCGCTGAGGGCCCGAACACAGATACGCAGTATTTT. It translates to CTSSQSPAEGPNTDTQYF.

The CDR3 nucleotides are TGTGCCTGGAGGGAGAGCACAGATACGCAGTATTTT. It encodes CAWRESTDTQYF. This sequence joins TRBV30 and TRBJ2-3; no reliable D call. Trimming removed 3 bases from V and 0 bases from J, with 4 bases in between. Germline CDR1 and CDR2: GTSNPN and SVGIG (reference sequence). The CDR3 sequence is 12 residues long.

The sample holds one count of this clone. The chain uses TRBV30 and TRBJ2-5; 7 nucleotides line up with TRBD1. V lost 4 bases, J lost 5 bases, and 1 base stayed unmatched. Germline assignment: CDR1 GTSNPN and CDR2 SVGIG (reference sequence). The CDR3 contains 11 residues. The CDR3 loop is CAWTGGETQYF. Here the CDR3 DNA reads TGTGCCTGGACAGGGGGTGAGACCCAGTACTTC.

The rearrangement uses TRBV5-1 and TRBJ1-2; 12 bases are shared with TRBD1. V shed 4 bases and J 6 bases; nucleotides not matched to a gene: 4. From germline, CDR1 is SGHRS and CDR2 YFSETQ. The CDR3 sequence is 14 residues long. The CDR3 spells CASSRDRGQDGYTF. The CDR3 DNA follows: TGCGCCAGCAGCCGGGACAGGGGGCAAGATGGCTACACCTTC.

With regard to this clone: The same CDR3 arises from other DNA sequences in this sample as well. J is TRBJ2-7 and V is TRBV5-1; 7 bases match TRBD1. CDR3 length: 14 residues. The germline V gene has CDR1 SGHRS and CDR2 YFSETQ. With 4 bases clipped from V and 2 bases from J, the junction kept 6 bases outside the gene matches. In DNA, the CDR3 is TGCGCCAGCAGCCCGACCGGGACAGCCTACGAGCAGTACTTC. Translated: CASSPTGTAYEQYF.

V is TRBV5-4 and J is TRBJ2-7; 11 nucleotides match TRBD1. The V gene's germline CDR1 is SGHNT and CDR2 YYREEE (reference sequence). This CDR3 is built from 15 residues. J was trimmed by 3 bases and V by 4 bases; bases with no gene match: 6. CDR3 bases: TGTGCCAGCAGCCCCGGGACAGGGGGTTTCTACGAGCAGTACTTC. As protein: CASSPGTGGFYEQYF.

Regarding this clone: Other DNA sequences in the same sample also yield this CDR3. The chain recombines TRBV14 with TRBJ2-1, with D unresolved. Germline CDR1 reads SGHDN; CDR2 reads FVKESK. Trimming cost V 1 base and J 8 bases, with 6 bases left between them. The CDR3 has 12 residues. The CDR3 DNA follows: TGTGCCAGCAGCCAAGGGGTCGATGAGCAGTTCTTC. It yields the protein CASSQGVDEQFF.

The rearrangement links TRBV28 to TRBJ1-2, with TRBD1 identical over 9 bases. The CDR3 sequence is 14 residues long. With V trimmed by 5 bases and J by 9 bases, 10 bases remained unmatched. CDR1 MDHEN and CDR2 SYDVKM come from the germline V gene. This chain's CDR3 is CASSQPGTGSRYTF. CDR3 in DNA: TGTGCCAGCAGTCAGCCCGGGACAGGGAGTCGCTACACCTTC.

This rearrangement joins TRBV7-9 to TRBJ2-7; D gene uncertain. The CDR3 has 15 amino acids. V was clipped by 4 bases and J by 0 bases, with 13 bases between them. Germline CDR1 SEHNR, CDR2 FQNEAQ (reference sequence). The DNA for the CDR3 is TGTGCCAGCAGCTCTGTCTCTCAATTCTCCTACGAGCAGTACTTC. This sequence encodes CASSSVSQFSYEQYF.

The CDR3: CSVEEDRGYTF. Here the CDR3 DNA reads TGCAGCGTTGAAGAAGACAGAGGCTACACCTTC. The rearrangement links TRBV29-1 to TRBJ1-2, with a tentative D call TRBD1 (5 bases). Trimming pared 0 bases from V and 8 bases from J, leaving 7 bases between. This CDR3 has 11 amino acids. CDR1 and CDR2 from the germline V gene are SQVTM and ANQGSEA.

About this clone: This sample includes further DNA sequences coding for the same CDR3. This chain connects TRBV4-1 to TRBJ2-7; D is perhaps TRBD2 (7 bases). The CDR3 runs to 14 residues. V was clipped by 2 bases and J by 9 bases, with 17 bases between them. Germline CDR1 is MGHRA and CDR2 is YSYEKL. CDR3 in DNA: TGCGCCAGCAGCCAATCCACAGGGACTACGTGGCAGTACTTC. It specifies CASSQSTGTTWQYF.